The entry below describes one T cell receptor beta chain. The antigen it binds to is not known. Nothing much larger sits one base from this clone, and base qualities are not available. The data were taken from a study of graft-versus-host responses after intestinal transplantation (dated by TCRdb to about 2021). Regarding the research as a whole: The transplants that recipients got were multivisceral, liver-intestinal, or isolated intestinal. Anti-thymocyte globulin induction was given to all recipients, followed by maintenance tacrolimus and steroids for approximately 3 years. After intestinal transplantation, graft-versus-host and host-versus-graft alloreactive T cell clones in the graft, circulation and bone marrow were tracked using bulk TCR-beta CDR3 sequencing. To identify alloreactive clones, pre-transplant mixed lymphocyte reaction products were sequenced and then compared with unstimulated pre-transplant donor and recipient T cells. The cohort enrolled about two dozen intestinal transplant recipients including one retransplant, and 3 patients lacking pretransplant specimens were excluded. A peak of at least 4% donor T cells among recipient peripheral blood mononuclear cells was the definition used for donor T cell macrochimerism. Rather than going through the commercial service, samples from three later patients were sequenced in-house on an Illumina MiSeq and processed with MiXCR. Results the study describes overall, beyond this receptor: The relatively low number and heterogeneity of intestinal transplant patients limited the conclusions. Early after transplant, declines in HvG clones were associated with peak levels of circulating GvH clones. High GvH to HvG T cell clonal ratios were observed in the allografts of patients with donor T cell macrochimerism. GvH clones were found in recipient bone marrow, and some of the GvH clones appeared earlier in ileal mucosa or blood, which is consistent with an intestinal mucosal origin.

The intended sense of this specimen's time point label: cells obtained before transplantation from donor or recipient. CD3+CD4+ and CD3+CD8+ populations were FACS-sorted from unstimulated pre-transplant donor and recipient cells taken from spleen or lymph nodes. The method behind the library was the immunoSEQ multiplex PCR assay. For most patients, genomic DNA was isolated using the Qiagen DNeasy Blood and Tissue Kit and was shipped frozen to Adaptive Biotechnologies for TCR sequencing. High-throughput TCR-beta CDR3 sequencing of genomic DNA from most patients was performed by Adaptive Biotechnologies. The published analysis was carried out like this. TCR sequencing data were retrieved from Adaptive's ImmunoSEQ software for 15 to 20 patients, whereas a few other patients were processed with MiXCR and VDJtools. To correct CD4 versus CD8 sorting errors, sequences present in both subsets at a frequency ratio below 5:1 were removed. Because the origin of CDR3 nucleotide sequences shared between donor and recipient could not be assigned, those sequences were removed. At least 2-fold expansion over unstimulated cells and a minimum CFSE-low frequency of 0.002% (template counts) or 0.001% (read counts) were required for clones to be classified as alloreactive. A clone was considered mappable if detected in the sequenced pre-transplant spleen, lymph node, or MLR CFSE-low populations of the donor or recipient. The cumulative frequency of alloreactive clones was calculated as a percentage of all sequences, weighted by copy number. TCRdb retrieved this table from immuneACCESS and kept in-frame rearrangements only. Not all clones are present; in checked studies, unresolved V genes account for under half, and no reason is known for the remainder. V, J and clone size were drawn from that table, and D and trimming were deduced from the DNA. The sample includes 95,000 to 110,000 clones, with roughly 87% observed a single time. In total, the top ten clones hold over 0.7% of the sample.

Sequencing used unstimulated CD4+ T cells sorted from spleen or lymph node cells, obtained before intestinal transplant. This receptor was identified in a human donor who received an intestinal transplant.

The CDR3 corresponds to CAWSPYRNYGYTF. The DNA is TGTGCCTGGAGTCCCTACAGAAACTATGGCTACACCTTC. The V gene is TRBV30 and the J gene is TRBJ1-2; no D gene can be assigned with confidence. The CDR3 sequence holds 13 residues, the cysteine and phenylalanine included. Of all the DNA, just the CDR3 is kept, 39 bases in frame from base 1. Via the germline V gene (reference sequence), CDR1 is GTSNPN and CDR2 SVGIG. V drops 2 bases and J drops 2 bases, leaving 9 bases in between.